This TCR beta chain was identified during a study of T cell repertoires in cytomegalovirus infection. Overall study context: Based on public TCR beta signatures, there were indications of CMV infection and of a matching HLA type. General study findings and limits: People with CMV and the relevant HLA were identified by cumulative public TCR beta family frequency.

As regards this clonotype: Its antigen is still unknown.

The germline CDR1 and CDR2 sequences are MNHEY and SMNVEV (reference sequence). V lost 8 bases, J lost 3 bases, and 24 bases lay in between. The CDR3 has 17 residues. TCRdb processed the reads anew with MiXCR; each CDR3 protein has one entry. The table shows about 770,000 distinct CDR3 sequences, with roughly 29% occurring only once. The rearrangement uses TRBV27 and TRBJ2-3; perhaps TRBD1 as D (7 bases). The sequences come from cultured CD8+ T cells from PBMCs, collected from culture after CMV antigen stimulation. This sequence was found in a human donor in good health (CMV status not recorded). Some clones in this sample may be carry-over from other donors' samples. The CDR3 here is CASSTPGGPPLTDTQYF. CDR3 nucleotide sequence: TGTGCCAGCTCTACCCCAGGGGGGCCGCCACTGACAGATACGCAGTATTTT.